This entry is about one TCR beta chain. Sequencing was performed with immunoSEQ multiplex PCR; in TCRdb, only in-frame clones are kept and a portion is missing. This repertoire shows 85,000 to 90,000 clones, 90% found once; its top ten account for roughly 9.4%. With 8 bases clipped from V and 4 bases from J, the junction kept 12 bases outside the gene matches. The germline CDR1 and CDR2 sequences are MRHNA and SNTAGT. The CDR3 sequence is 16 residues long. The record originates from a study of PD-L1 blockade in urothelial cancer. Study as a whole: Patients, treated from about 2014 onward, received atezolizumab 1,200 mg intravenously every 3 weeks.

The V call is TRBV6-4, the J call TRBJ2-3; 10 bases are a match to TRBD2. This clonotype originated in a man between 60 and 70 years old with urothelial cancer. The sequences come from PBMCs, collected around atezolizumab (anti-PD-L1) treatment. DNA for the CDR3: TGTGCCAGCTCAATACGGACTAGCGGCGGGGCAGATACGCAGTATTTT. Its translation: CASSIRTSGGADTQYF.